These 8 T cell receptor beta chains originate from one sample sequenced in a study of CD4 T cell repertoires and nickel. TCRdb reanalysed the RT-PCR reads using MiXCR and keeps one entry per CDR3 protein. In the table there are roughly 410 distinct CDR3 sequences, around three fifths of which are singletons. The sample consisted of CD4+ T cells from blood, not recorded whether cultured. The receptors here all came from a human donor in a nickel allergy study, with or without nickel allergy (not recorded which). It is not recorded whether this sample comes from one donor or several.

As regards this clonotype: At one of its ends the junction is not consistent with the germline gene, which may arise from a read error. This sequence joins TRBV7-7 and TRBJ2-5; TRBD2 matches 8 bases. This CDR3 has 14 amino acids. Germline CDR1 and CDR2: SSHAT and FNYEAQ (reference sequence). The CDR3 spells CASSLSGGGKTQYF. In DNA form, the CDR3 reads TGTGCTAGCAGCTTAAGCGGGGGCGGGAAGACCCAGTACTTC.

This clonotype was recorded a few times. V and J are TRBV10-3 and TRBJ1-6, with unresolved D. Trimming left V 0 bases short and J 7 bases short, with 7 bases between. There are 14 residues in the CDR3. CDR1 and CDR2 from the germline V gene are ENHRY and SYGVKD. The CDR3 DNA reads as TGTGCCATCAGTGAGTCAGGGCTGAATTCACCCCTCCACTTT. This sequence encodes CAISESGLNSPLHF.

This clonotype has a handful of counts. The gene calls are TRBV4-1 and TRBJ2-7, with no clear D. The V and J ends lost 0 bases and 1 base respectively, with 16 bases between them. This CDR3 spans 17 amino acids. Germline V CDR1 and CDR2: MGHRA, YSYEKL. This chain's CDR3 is CASSQDPPYGRSYEQYF. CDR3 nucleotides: TGCGCCAGCAGCCAAGATCCCCCTTATGGGCGATCCTACGAGCAGTACTTC.

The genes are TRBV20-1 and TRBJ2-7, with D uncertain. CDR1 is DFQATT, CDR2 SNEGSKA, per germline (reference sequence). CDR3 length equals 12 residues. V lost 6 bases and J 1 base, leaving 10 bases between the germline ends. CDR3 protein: CSALHGSYEQYF. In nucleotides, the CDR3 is TGCAGTGCGCTACACGGTTCCTACGAGCAGTACTTC.

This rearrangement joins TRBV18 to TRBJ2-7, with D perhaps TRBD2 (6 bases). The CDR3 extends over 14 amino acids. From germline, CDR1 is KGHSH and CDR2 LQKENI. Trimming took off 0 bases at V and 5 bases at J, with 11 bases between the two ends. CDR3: CASSPPGGVNEQYF. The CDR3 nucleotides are TGTGCCAGCTCACCACCTGGAGGGGTAAACGAGCAGTACTTC.

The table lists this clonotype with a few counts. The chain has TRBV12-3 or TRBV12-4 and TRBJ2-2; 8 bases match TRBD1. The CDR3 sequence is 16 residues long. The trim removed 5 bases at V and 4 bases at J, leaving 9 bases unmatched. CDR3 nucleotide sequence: TGTGCCAGCAGTCAACTCGGACAGGGTGTCACCGGGGAGCTGTTTTTT. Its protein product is CASSQLGQGVTGELFF.

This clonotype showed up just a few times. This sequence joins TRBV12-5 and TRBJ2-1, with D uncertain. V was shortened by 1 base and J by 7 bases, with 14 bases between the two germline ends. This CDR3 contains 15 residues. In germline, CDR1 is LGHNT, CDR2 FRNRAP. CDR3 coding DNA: TGTGCTAGTGGTTTGGGGGATTATTGGTATAATGAGCAGTTCTTC. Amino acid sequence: CASGLGDYWYNEQFF. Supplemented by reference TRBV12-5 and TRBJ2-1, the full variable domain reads DARVTQTPRHKVTEMGQEVTMRCQPILGHNTVFWYRQTMMQGLELLAYFRNRAPLDDSGMPKDRFSAEMPDATLATLKIQPSEPRDSAVYFCASGLGDYWYNEQFFGPGTRLTVL.

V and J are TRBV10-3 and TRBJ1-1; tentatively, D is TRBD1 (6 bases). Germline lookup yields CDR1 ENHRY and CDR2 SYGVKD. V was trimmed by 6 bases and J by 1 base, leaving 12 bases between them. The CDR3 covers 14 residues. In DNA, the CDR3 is TGTGCCATCAGAAGGACAGTAACGAACACTGAAGCTTTCTTT. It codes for CAIRRTVTNTEAFF.